Listed below are T cell receptor beta chains from one sample, sequenced in a study of PD-1 blockade in mismatch repair-deficient tumors. Data came from immunoSEQ multiplex PCR; TCRdb stores just in-frame clones and leaves some out. The table lists 80,000 to 130,000 clones, 70% to 85% of them singletons. The sample consisted of peripheral blood, taken about 33 weeks after starting pembrolizumab. The receptors were gathered from an adult with mismatch repair-deficient cancer. Each CDR3 is given with its conserved first and last residue. A D gene is named only where the DNA matches it firmly. Rows may omit the clone size; those that give it use once, few, many or a size class.

NA,TRBJ1-1,TRBV3-2,NA,CASSVGAFF,TGTGCCAGCAGCGTCGGAGCTTTCTTT
NA,TRBJ1-2,TRBV19,NA,CASSFGGNDGYTF,TGTGCCAGTAGCTTCGGGGGAAACGATGGCTACACCTTC
TRBD1,TRBJ1-2,TRBV11-2,NA,CASSNTGGAPGGYTF,TGTGCCAGCAGCAACACAGGGGGCGCACCAGGGGGCTACACCTTC
TRBD2,TRBJ2-1,TRBV5-8,NA,CASSLSSGTSGSFFGNEQFF,TGTGCCAGCAGCCTATCGTCCGGGACTAGCGGGAGTTTCTTCGGCAATGAGCAGTTCTTC
TRBD2,TRBJ2-2,TRBV7-2,NA,CASSFSSGHTGELFF,TGTGCCAGCAGCTTTTCTAGCGGGCACACCGGGGAGCTGTTTTTT
NA,TRBJ2-2,TRBV27,NA,CASSPGGWMAGELFF,TGTGCCAGCAGTCCCGGAGGGTGGATGGCCGGGGAGCTGTTTTTT
TRBD2,TRBJ2-3,TRBV19,NA,CASSIGGWSSGLGDTQYF,TGTGCCAGTAGTATAGGGGGGTGGTCTAGCGGCCTCGGGGATACGCAGTATTTT
TRBD1,TRBJ1-4,TRBV10-3,NA,CAISELSRGATNEKLFF,TGTGCCATCAGTGAGTTAAGCAGGGGGGCAACTAATGAAAAACTGTTTTTT
NA,TRBJ2-7,TRBV9,NA,CASSVALADSYEQYF,TGTGCCAGCAGCGTAGCGTTAGCGGACTCCTACGAGCAGTACTTC
NA,TRBJ2-3,TRBV7-2,NA,CASSPYLRASTDTQYF,TGTGCCAGCAGCCCTTACCTAAGGGCTAGCACAGATACGCAGTATTTT
TRBD1,TRBJ1-2,TRBV28,NA,CALRDRGGGGYGYTF,TGTGCCCTTCGGGACAGGGGTGGGGGGGGCTATGGCTACACCTTC
NA,TRBJ1-1,TRBV7-7,once,CASSLGEVITEAFF,TGTGCTAGCAGCTTAGGGGAAGTAATCACTGAAGCTTTCTTT
NA,TRBJ2-3,TRBV5-4,NA,CASRPPRTDTQYF,TGTGCCAGCAGACCCCCCCGCACAGATACGCAGTATTTT
NA,TRBJ1-2,TRBV29-1,NA,CSVARDRNYGYTF,TGCAGCGTTGCCAGGGATAGAAACTATGGCTACACCTTC
NA,TRBJ1-1,TRBV11-3,once,CASSLRRVVNTEAFF,TGTGCCAGCAGCTTGCGTCGGGTGGTGAACACTGAAGCTTTCTTT
TRBD2,TRBJ2-3,TRBV6-4,NA,CASSEWSGRGSTDTQYF,TGTGCCAGCAGTGAATGGAGCGGGAGGGGTAGCACAGATACGCAGTATTTT
TRBD1,TRBJ2-3,TRBV9,once,CASSVQDRVIDTQYF,TGTGCCAGCAGCGTACAGGACAGGGTAATAGATACGCAGTATTTT
NA,TRBJ1-3,TRBV11-2,NA,CASSIRDTSDSGNTIYF,TGTGCCAGCAGCATAAGGGACACGTCAGACTCTGGAAACACCATATATTTT
NA,TRBJ2-2,TRBV14,once,CASSQVGAGELFF,TGTGCCAGCAGCCAAGTAGGGGCCGGGGAGCTGTTTTTT
NA,TRBJ1-1,TRBV5-8,few,CASSRIVPARTEAFF,TGTGCCAGCAGCCGCATCGTTCCTGCGAGGACTGAAGCTTTCTTT
NA,TRBJ2-7,TRBV7-3,NA,CASSLEGSNAYEQYF,TGTGCCAGCAGCTTAGAGGGCAGCAACGCCTACGAGCAGTACTTC
NA,TRBJ2-1,TRBV7-7,NA,CASSQGNEQFF,TGTGCTAGCAGCCAAGGCAATGAGCAGTTCTTC
NA,TRBJ1-2,TRBV19,NA,CASRSPAEKLYGYTF,TGTGCCAGTAGGTCCCCGGCGGAGAAGTTGTATGGCTACACCTTC
NA,TRBJ1-2,TRBV27,NA,CASSLMAATNYGYTF,TGTGCCAGCAGTTTGATGGCGGCAACTAACTATGGCTACACCTTC
NA,TRBJ2-3,TRBV7-7,NA,CASSLASLDTQYF,TGTGCTAGCAGCTTAGCGTCCCTAGATACGCAGTATTTT
NA,TRBJ2-5,TRBV30,NA,CAWTKRELIQETQYF,TGTGCCTGGACAAAACGGGAGCTAATTCAAGAGACCCAGTACTTC
NA,TRBJ1-4,TRBV28,NA,CASSPTSATNEKLFF,TGTGCCAGCAGTCCAACGTCCGCAACTAATGAAAAACTGTTTTTT
NA,TRBJ2-2,TRBV7-2,NA,CASSPTRTNTGELFF,TGTGCCAGCAGTCCCACTAGGACAAACACCGGGGAGCTGTTTTTT
TRBD1,TRBJ2-1,TRBV16,once,CASSHSGQVYNEQFF,TGTGCCAGCAGCCACTCCGGACAGGTCTACAATGAGCAGTTCTTC
NA,TRBJ2-3,TRBV5-4,NA,CASSSPGSPDTQYF,TGTGCCAGCAGCTCACCAGGGTCGCCAGATACGCAGTATTTT
NA,TRBJ2-1,TRBV7-2,NA,CASSVGLPGEQFF,TGTGCCAGCAGCGTTGGACTACCAGGTGAGCAGTTCTTC
NA,TRBJ2-7,TRBV28,NA,CASRGNGQIYEQYF,TGTGCCAGCAGGGGGAATGGACAGATTTACGAGCAGTACTTC
TRBD2,TRBJ2-2,TRBV7-2,NA,CASGLRRERGELFF,TGTGCCAGCGGACTACGGCGGGAGCGTGGGGAGCTGTTTTTT